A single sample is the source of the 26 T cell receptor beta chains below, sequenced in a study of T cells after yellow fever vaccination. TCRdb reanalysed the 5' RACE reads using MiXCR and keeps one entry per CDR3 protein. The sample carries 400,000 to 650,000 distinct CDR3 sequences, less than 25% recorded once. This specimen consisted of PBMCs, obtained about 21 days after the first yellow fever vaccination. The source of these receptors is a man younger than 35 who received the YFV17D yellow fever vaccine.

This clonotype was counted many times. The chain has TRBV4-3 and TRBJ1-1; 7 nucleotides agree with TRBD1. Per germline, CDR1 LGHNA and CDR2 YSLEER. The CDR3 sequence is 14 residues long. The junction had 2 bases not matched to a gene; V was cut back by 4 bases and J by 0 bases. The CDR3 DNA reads TGCGCCAGCAGCCCCAGGGGGTTGAACACTGAAGCTTTCTTT. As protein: CASSPRGLNTEAFF.

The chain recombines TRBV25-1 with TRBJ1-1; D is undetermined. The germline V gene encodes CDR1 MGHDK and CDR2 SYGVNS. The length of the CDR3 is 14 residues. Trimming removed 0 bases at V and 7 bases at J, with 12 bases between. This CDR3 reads CASSEYREGGEAFF. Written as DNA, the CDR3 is TGTGCCAGCAGTGAATATAGGGAGGGTGGTGAAGCTTTCTTT.

The CDR3 protein is CASSRPGGPGELFF. The DNA for the CDR3 is TGTGCCAGCAGCCGTCCAGGGGGACCCGGGGAGCTGTTTTTT. The genes are TRBV7-6 and TRBJ2-2; 7 positions agree with TRBD1. V dropped 5 bases and J dropped 6; count of bases not matched to a gene: 6. CDR1 is SGHVS, CDR2 FNYEAQ, per germline. This CDR3 has 14 residues.

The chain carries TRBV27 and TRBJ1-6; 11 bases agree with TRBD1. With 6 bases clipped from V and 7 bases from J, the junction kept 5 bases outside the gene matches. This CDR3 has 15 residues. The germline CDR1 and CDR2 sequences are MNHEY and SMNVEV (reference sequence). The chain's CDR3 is CASRPGTGGNSPLHF. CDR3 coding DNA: TGTGCCAGCAGACCCGGGACAGGGGGGAATTCACCCCTCCACTTT.

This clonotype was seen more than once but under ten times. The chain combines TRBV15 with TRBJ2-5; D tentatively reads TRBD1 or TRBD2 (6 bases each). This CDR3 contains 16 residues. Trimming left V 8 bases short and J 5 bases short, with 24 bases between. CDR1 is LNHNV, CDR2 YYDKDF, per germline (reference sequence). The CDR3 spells CATEIGMGGGTETQYF. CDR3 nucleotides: TGTGCCACCGAAATTGGAATGGGGGGCGGGACGGAGACCCAGTACTTC.

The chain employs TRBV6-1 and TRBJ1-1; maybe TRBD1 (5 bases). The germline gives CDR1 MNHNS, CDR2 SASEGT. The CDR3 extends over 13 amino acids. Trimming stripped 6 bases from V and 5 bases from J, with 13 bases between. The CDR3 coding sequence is TGTGCCAGCAGGGCCGGGGGACGAACTGAAGCTTTCTTT. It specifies CASRAGGRTEAFF.

CDR3 bases: TGTGCCAGCAGTTTCACAGGGGAATCCGTCCTGACTTTC. It translates to CASSFTGESVLTF. The chain joins TRBV12-3 or TRBV12-4 to TRBJ2-6, with 7 bases aligning to TRBD1. Unmatched junction bases numbered 5, after V lost 3 bases and J lost 12 bases. This CDR3 is built from 13 residues.

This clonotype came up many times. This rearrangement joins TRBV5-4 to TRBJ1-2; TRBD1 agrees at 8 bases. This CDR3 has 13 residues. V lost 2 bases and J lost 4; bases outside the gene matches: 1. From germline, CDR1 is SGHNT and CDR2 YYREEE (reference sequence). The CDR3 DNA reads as TGTGCCAGCAGCTTACAGGGGGGCTATGGCTACACCTTC. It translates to CASSLQGGYGYTF.

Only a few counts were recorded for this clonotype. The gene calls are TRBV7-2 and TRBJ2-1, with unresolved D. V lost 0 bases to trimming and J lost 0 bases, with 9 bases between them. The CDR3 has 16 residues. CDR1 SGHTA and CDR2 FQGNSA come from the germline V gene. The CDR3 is CASSLAASSSYNEQFF. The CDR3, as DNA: TGTGCCAGCAGCTTAGCGGCCAGTAGCTCCTACAATGAGCAGTTCTTC.

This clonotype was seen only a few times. CDR3 protein: CASSARDRGRQDTQYF. For the CDR3, the DNA is TGTGCCAGCAGTGCCCGGGACAGGGGGCGTCAAGATACGCAGTATTTT. This rearrangement joins TRBV6-2 or TRBV6-3 to TRBJ2-3, with TRBD1 identical over 12 bases. Per the germline V gene, CDR1 is MNHEY and CDR2 is SVGEGT. The CDR3 sequence is 16 residues long. After removal of 5 bases from V and 5 bases from J, the junction contained 8 bases not matched to a gene.

The CDR3 nucleotides are TGTGCCAGCAGTTACTCCCCGGGACAGGGCCTTTACACCTTC. Encoded protein: CASSYSPGQGLYTF. The chain combines TRBV6-5 with TRBJ1-2; 9 bases are shared with TRBD1. CDR1 is MNHEY, CDR2 SVGAGI, per germline. Losses at the gene ends were 0 bases for V and 11 bases for J; bases not matched to a gene: 7. The CDR3 is made up of 14 amino acids.

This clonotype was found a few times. This CDR3 is CASSRDIFYNEQFF. Here the CDR3 DNA reads TGTGCCAGCAGCCGGGATATCTTCTACAATGAGCAGTTCTTC. The chain combines TRBV11-2 with TRBJ2-1; a weak D match, TRBD2 (5 bases). The ends were cut back, 5 bases at V and 3 bases at J, with 11 bases in the middle. The CDR3 sequence is 14 residues long. Germline-derived CDR1 and CDR2 are SGHAT and FQNNGV.

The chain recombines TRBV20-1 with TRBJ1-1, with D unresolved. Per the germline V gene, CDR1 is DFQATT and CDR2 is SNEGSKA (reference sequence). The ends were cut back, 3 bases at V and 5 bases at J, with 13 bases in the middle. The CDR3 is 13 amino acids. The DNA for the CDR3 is TGCAGTGCTAGTCGGGTAGGGTGGACTGAAGCTTTCTTT. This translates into CSASRVGWTEAFF.

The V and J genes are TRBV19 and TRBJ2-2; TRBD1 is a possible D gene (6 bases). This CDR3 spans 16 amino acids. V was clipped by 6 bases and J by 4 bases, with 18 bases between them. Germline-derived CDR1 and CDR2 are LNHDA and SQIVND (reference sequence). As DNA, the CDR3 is TGTGCCAGTAGCCGGGACAATTGGGTAATCACCGGGGAGCTGTTTTTT. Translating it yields CASSRDNWVITGELFF.

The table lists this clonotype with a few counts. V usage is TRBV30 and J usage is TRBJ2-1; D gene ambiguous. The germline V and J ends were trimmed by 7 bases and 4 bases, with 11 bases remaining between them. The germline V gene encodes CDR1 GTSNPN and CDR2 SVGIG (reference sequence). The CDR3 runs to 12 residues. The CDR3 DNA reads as TGTGCCTCGGCGGTGAATTACAATGAGCAGTTCTTC. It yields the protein CASAVNYNEQFF.

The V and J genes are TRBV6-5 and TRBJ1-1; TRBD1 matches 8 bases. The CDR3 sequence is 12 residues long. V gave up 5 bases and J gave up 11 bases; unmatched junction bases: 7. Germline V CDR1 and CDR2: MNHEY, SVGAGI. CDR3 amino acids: CASSQDRVSAFF. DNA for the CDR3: TGTGCCAGCAGTCAGGACAGGGTGAGCGCTTTCTTT.

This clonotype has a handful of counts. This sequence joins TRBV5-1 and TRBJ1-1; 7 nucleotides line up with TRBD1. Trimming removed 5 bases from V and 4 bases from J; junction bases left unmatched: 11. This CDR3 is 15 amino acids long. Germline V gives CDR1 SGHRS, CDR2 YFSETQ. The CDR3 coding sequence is TGCGCCAGCAGTAGGGACAGAGGAATGGGCACTGAAGCTTTCTTT. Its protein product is CASSRDRGMGTEAFF.

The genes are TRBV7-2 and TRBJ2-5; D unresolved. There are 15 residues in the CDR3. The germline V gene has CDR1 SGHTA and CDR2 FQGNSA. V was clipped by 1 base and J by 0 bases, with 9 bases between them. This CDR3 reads CASSLGMADQETQYF. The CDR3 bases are TGTGCCAGCAGCTTAGGCATGGCAGACCAAGAGACCCAGTACTTC.

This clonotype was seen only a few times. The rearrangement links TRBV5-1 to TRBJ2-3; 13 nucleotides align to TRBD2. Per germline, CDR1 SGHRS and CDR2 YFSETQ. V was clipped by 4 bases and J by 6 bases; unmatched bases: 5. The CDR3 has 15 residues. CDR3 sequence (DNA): TGCGCCAGCAGCCACGGGACTAGCGGGGAGGATACGCAGTATTTT. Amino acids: CASSHGTSGEDTQYF.

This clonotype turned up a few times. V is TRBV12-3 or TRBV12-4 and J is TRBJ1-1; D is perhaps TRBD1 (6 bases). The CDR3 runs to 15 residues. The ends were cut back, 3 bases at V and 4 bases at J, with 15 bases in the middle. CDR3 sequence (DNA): TGTGCCAGCAGTTTTCAGGGGATGGGGAGCACTGAAGCTTTCTTT. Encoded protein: CASSFQGMGSTEAFF.

The CDR3 loop is CASEGPNTGELFF. CDR3 in DNA: TGTGCCAGCGAGGGGCCGAACACCGGGGAGCTGTTTTTT. The V gene is TRBV9, the J gene TRBJ2-2, with D perhaps being TRBD1 or TRBD2 (5 bases each). V was trimmed by 7 bases and J by 0 bases, leaving 7 bases between them. Germline assignment: CDR1 SGDLS and CDR2 YYNGEE. CDR3 length: 13 residues. Drawing the rest from reference TRBV9 and TRBJ2-2, the complete variable domain is DSGVTQTPKHLITATGQRVTLRCSPRSGDLSVYWYQQSLDQGLQFLIQYYNGEERAKGNILERFSAQQFPDLHSELNLSSLELGDSALYFCASEGPNTGELFFGEGSRLTVL.

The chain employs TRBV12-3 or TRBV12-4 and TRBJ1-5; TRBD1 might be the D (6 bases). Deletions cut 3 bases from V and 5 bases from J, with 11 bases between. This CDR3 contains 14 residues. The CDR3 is CASSFSGDDQPQHF. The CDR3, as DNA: TGTGCCAGCAGTTTCTCAGGGGATGATCAGCCCCAGCATTTT.

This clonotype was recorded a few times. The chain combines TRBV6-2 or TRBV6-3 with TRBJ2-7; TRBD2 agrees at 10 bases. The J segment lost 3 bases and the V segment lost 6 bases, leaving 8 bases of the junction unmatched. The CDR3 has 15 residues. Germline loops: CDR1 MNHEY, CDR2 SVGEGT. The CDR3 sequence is CASRLSGGTYYEQYF. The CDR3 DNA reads TGTGCCAGCAGACTTAGCGGGGGGACGTACTACGAGCAGTACTTC.

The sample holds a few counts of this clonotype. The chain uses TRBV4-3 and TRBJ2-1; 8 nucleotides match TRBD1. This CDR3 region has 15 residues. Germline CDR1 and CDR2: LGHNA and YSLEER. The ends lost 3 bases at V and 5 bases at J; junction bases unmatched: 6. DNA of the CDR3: TGCGCCAGCAGCCAGAGGGTGGGACAGGACAATGAGCAGTTCTTC. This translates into CASSQRVGQDNEQFF.

The CDR3 loop reads CASSYGLGLEQYF. The CDR3 coding sequence is TGTGCCAGCAGTTATGGTTTGGGTCTCGAGCAGTACTTC. The genes are TRBV6-2 or TRBV6-3 and TRBJ2-7; no definite D call. CDR1 is MNHEY, CDR2 SVGEGT, per germline. The CDR3 is 13 amino acids. Trimming took off 3 bases at V and 6 bases at J, with 12 bases between the two ends.

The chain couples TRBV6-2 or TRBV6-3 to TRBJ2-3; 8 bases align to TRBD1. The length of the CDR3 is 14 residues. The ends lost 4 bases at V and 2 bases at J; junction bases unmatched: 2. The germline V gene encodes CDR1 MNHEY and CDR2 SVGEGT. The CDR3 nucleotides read TGTGCCAGCAGTTTGGGACAGGCCACAGATACGCAGTATTTT. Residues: CASSLGQATDTQYF.